Below, 12 T cell receptor beta chains from the same sample are listed, as sequenced in a study of OX40 agonist ivuxolimab in advanced cancers. Libraries came from the immunoSEQ multiplex PCR assay. Drawn from immuneACCESS, this table holds only the in-frame rearrangements with V and J called that TCRdb kept. Clones are partly lost; checked studies trace under half to an unresolved V gene and leave the rest unexplained. In all, the sample holds roughly 90,000 clones, and about 90% of those were seen once. The ten largest clonotypes hold approximately 8.4% of the sample. The sample in question was CD4+ or CD8+ T cells sorted from blood, obtained in a trial of the OX40 agonist ivuxolimab. These receptors were taken from an adult with an advanced solid tumor such as melanoma, head and neck, liver or kidney cancer.

The chain couples TRBV5-1 to TRBJ2-1, with a possible D match to TRBD2 (5 bases). V was trimmed by 0 bases and J by 1 base, leaving 11 bases between them. This CDR3 comprises 16 residues. From germline, CDR1 is SGHRS and CDR2 YFSETQ. CDR3 DNA: TGCGCCAGCAGCTTGGACCATCTAGCATCCTACAATGAGCAGTTCTTC. This sequence encodes CASSLDHLASYNEQFF.

This clone came up once. This chain uses TRBV19 with TRBJ2-7, with 9 bases identical to TRBD2. The junction had 4 bases not matched to a gene; V was cut back by 8 bases and J by 2 bases. Germline loops: CDR1 LNHDA, CDR2 SQIVND (reference sequence). The CDR3 sequence is 13 residues long. The CDR3 here is CASGAGGTYEQYF. The CDR3 nucleotides read TGTGCCAGTGGAGCGGGAGGTACCTACGAGCAGTACTTC.

This clone was seen just once. The CDR3 bases are TGTGCCAGTAGTATCGGGGCAGGGAGCAATGAGCAGTTCTTC. Translating it yields CASSIGAGSNEQFF. This chain links TRBV19 with TRBJ2-1; D is tentatively TRBD1 or TRBD2 (5 bases each). Germline V gene lookup returns CDR1 LNHDA and CDR2 SQIVND (reference sequence). The CDR3 is made up of 14 amino acids. V lost 3 bases and J lost 6, with 12 bases in between. The variable domain in full, with the rest retrieved from reference TRBV19 and TRBJ2-1, is DGGITQSPKYLFRKEGQNVTLSCEQNLNHDAMYWYRQDPGQGLRLIYYSQIVNDFQKGDIAEGYSVSREKKESFPLTVTSAQKNPTAFYLCASSIGAGSNEQFFGPGTRLTVL.

The V call is TRBV4-1, the J call TRBJ2-2, with a weak D call TRBD2 (6 bases). Between the trimmed V and J ends, which lost 2 bases and 5 bases, there was a span of 12 bases. The CDR3 totals 15 residues. The germline V gene has CDR1 MGHRA and CDR2 YSYEKL. CDR3 nucleotide sequence: TGCGCCAGCAGCCAATCAACGGGAGAAACCGGGGAGCTGTTTTTT. Amino acids: CASSQSTGETGELFF.

Only one count was recorded for this clone. J is TRBJ1-1 and V is TRBV7-9, with D unclear. The germline V gene encodes CDR1 SEHNR and CDR2 FQNEAQ (reference sequence). This CDR3 comprises 16 residues. V lost 0 bases to trimming and J lost 10 bases, with 21 bases between them. The CDR3 protein is CASSLADQTHLLGAFF. The CDR3 DNA is TGTGCCAGCAGCTTAGCGGACCAAACCCACCTCCTTGGAGCTTTCTTT.

The CDR3 spells CASSPTGQVNGGDTIYF. CDR3 nucleotides: TGTGCCAGCAGTCCGACCGGACAGGTTAATGGGGGAGACACCATATATTTT. The V gene is TRBV28, the J gene TRBJ1-3; 7 bases align to TRBD1. V lost 5 bases to trimming and J lost 8 bases; unmatched junction nucleotides: 18. CDR3 length: 17 residues. Germline CDR1 and CDR2: MDHEN and SYDVKM. The full variable domain, rest sourced from reference TRBV28 and TRBJ1-3, is DVKVTQSSRYLVKRTGEKVFLECVQDMDHENMFWYRQDPGLGLRLIYFSYDVKMKEKGDIPEGYSVSREKKERFSLILESASTNQTSMYLCASSPTGQVNGGDTIYFGEGSWLTVV.

This clone was seen only a few times. This rearrangement joins TRBV27 to TRBJ1-3, with no clear D. Germline V gene data show CDR1 as MNHEY and CDR2 as SMNVEV (reference sequence). CDR3 length: 15 amino acids. With 6 bases removed from V and 0 bases from J, the gap between germline ends came to 12 bases. The CDR3 loop reads CASRPYGSSGNTIYF. CDR3 DNA: TGTGCCAGCAGACCCTATGGGAGCTCTGGAAACACCATATATTTT.

The CDR3 sequence: CAISEPPGGETQYF. Here the CDR3 DNA reads TGTGCCATCAGTGAGCCACCAGGGGGGGAGACCCAGTACTTC. V gene TRBV10-3 combines with J gene TRBJ2-5; TRBD1 might be the D (7 bases). V lost 2 bases, J lost 5 bases, and 12 bases lay in between. This CDR3 has 14 residues. Germline CDR1 and CDR2: ENHRY and SYGVKD.

CDR3 sequence: CASSLTPDTDTQYF. Written as DNA, the CDR3 is TGTGCCAGCAGTTTAACGCCAGACACAGATACGCAGTATTTT. This chain uses TRBV27 with TRBJ2-3, with D uncertain. The germline gives CDR1 MNHEY, CDR2 SMNVEV (reference sequence). The CDR3 is 14 amino acids. With 2 bases removed from V and 2 bases from J, the gap between germline ends came to 8 bases.

This chain links TRBV19 with TRBJ2-1; TRBD1 matches 9 bases. CDR3 size: 14 residues. The junction had 1 base not matched to a gene; V was cut back by 3 bases and J by 4 bases. Germline values: CDR1 LNHDA, CDR2 SQIVND (reference sequence). The CDR3 here is CASSIGTGYNEQFF. For the CDR3, the DNA is TGTGCCAGTAGTATCGGGACAGGGTACAATGAGCAGTTCTTC.

J is TRBJ2-2 and V is TRBV19; D gene ambiguous. Germline values: CDR1 LNHDA, CDR2 SQIVND (reference sequence). The CDR3 totals 17 residues. The germline V and J ends were trimmed by 2 bases and 0 bases, with 13 bases remaining between them. CDR3 protein: CASSIFESAANTGELFF. As DNA, the CDR3 is TGTGCCAGTAGTATATTTGAATCGGCAGCGAACACCGGGGAGCTGTTTTTT.

In this sample, this clone turned up once. V and J are TRBV27 and TRBJ2-7; the match to TRBD2 covers 10 bases. The CDR3 consists of 16 residues. Trimming took 6 bases from V and 3 from J; bases not matched to a gene: 11. CDR1 is MNHEY, CDR2 SMNVEV, per germline (reference sequence). For the CDR3, the DNA is TGTGCCAGCAGCCGGGAGATAGGACTAGCGGTCTACGAGCAGTACTTC. Protein: CASSREIGLAVYEQYF.